The clone carrying this TCR beta chain was found many times. CDR3 size: 13 residues. Germline CDR1 reads SEHNR; CDR2 reads FQNEAQ (reference sequence). V was cut by 5 bases and J by 3 bases, with 11 bases left in between. The sample is drawn from a study of T cell repertoires in cytomegalovirus infection. Study-wide background: Public TCR beta signature analysis indicated the presence of both CMV infection and matching HLA type.

TCRdb re-called the reads through MiXCR, storing one row per CDR3 protein. In the table there are about 130,000 distinct CDR3 sequences, more than 7% of which are singletons. This clonotype was obtained from a human donor in good health (CMV status not recorded). Some clones in this sample may be carry-over from other donors' samples. Sequences were obtained from PBMCs. V is TRBV7-9 and J is TRBJ2-7; tentative D call: TRBD2 (6 bases). The CDR3 loop reads CASSQAGLYEQYF. The DNA for the CDR3 is TGTGCCAGCAGCCAGGCGGGGCTCTACGAGCAGTACTTC.